Below are 13 T cell receptor beta chains sequenced from a single sample in a study of blood T cells in healthy people across ages. A J-beta primer mix and a sample-barcoded 5' primer were used in a second PCR of about 7 to 12 cycles. TCRdb ran MiXCR on the 5' RACE reads and lists one entry per CDR3 protein. The sample lists 1.8 million or so distinct CDR3 sequences, about 39% occurring once. The specimen sequenced was blood. The receptors come from a human donor in good health.

The V and J genes are TRBV11-2 and TRBJ2-6; D uncertain. Trimming left V 3 bases short and J 2 bases short, with 11 bases between. CDR1 SGHAT and CDR2 FQNNGV come from the germline V gene. CDR3 length equals 16 residues. The CDR3 region has the DNA TGTGCCAGCAGCTTTCTAAAGCTTACTGGGGCCAACGTCCTGACTTTC. It yields the protein CASSFLKLTGANVLTF. The full variable domain, completed using reference TRBV11-2 and TRBJ2-6, is EAGVAQSPRYKIIEKRQSVAFWCNPISGHATLYWYQQILGQGPKLLIQFQNNGVVDDSQLPKDRFSAERLKGVDSTLKIQPAKLEDSAVYLCASSFLKLTGANVLTFGAGSRLTVL.

This CDR3 is CASSLGSSGYNEQFF. The CDR3 bases are TGTGCCAGCAGCTTAGGGTCTAGCGGATACAATGAGCAGTTCTTC. This rearrangement joins TRBV7-3 to TRBJ2-1; 7 bases fit TRBD2. Per germline, CDR1 SGHTA and CDR2 FQGTGA. This CDR3 contains 15 residues. The V and J ends lost 2 bases and 4 bases, in that order; junction bases with no gene match: 5.

The J gene is TRBJ2-1, the V gene TRBV20-1; possibly TRBD1 for D (6 bases). CDR3 length: 13 amino acids. Germline V lookup: CDR1 DFQATT, CDR2 SNEGSKA (reference sequence). With 5 bases removed from V and 9 bases from J, the gap between germline ends came to 17 bases. CDR3 loop: CSARFPGVPEQFF. DNA for the CDR3: TGCAGTGCTCGATTCCCAGGGGTCCCTGAGCAGTTCTTC.

This clonotype has only a few counts. V gene TRBV9 combines with J gene TRBJ2-1; D may be TRBD2 (6 bases). Germline lookup yields CDR1 SGDLS and CDR2 YYNGEE. V lost 0 bases to trimming and J lost 6 bases, with 16 bases between them. This CDR3 comprises 16 residues. For the CDR3, the DNA is TGTGCCAGCAGCGTAGCTTCGGGGGTGTTGTCCAATGAGCAGTTCTTC. Its translation is CASSVASGVLSNEQFF. The full variable domain, completed using reference TRBV9 and TRBJ2-1, is DSGVTQTPKHLITATGQRVTLRCSPRSGDLSVYWYQQSLDQGLQFLIQYYNGEERAKGNILERFSAQQFPDLHSELNLSSLELGDSALYFCASSVASGVLSNEQFFGPGTRLTVL.

This clonotype was seen a few times. This chain connects TRBV29-1 to TRBJ1-5; maybe TRBD1 (6 bases). The CDR3 contains 15 residues. Germline assignment: CDR1 SQVTM and CDR2 ANQGSEA. The V end was cut by 4 bases, the J end by 5 bases, with 18 bases between. The CDR3 sequence is CSVGPGGGADQPQHF. CDR3 nucleotide sequence: TGCAGCGTTGGACCCGGCGGGGGGGCAGATCAGCCCCAGCATTTT.

This clonotype was counted only a few times. The gene calls are TRBV4-3 and TRBJ2-3; TRBD1 might be the D (6 bases). V was trimmed by 4 bases and J by 0 bases, leaving 11 bases between them. Germline V gene data show CDR1 as LGHNA and CDR2 as YSLEER. The CDR3 spans 15 residues. The CDR3 nucleotides read TGCGCCAGCAGCCCATTGACAGGTAGCACAGATACGCAGTATTTT. Protein: CASSPLTGSTDTQYF.

Here the CDR3 reads CSARVPGTRTDTQYF. The CDR3 DNA reads TGCAGTGCTAGAGTCCCAGGGACTCGCACAGATACGCAGTATTTT. V and J are TRBV20-1 and TRBJ2-3; D possibly corresponds to TRBD2 (6 bases). The V gene lost 1 base and the J gene lost 1 base, with 12 bases spanning the gap. The CDR3 sequence is 15 residues long. Germline V lookup: CDR1 DFQATT, CDR2 SNEGSKA (reference sequence).

This clonotype appeared a single time. The chain uses TRBV11-1 and TRBJ1-2; the D gene is possibly TRBD1 (5 bases). Per germline, CDR1 SGHAT and CDR2 FQDESV (reference sequence). This CDR3 is 13 amino acids long. Trimming pared 6 bases from V and 4 bases from J, leaving 12 bases between. The CDR3 here is CASRRLGPYGYTF. The DNA for the CDR3 is TGTGCCAGCAGACGTTTGGGACCCTATGGCTACACCTTC.

This rearrangement joins TRBV4-1 to TRBJ1-2; no clear D gene. Trimming removed 1 base from V and 8 bases from J, with 11 bases in between. CDR3 size: 13 residues. Per germline, CDR1 MGHRA and CDR2 YSYEKL. The CDR3 here is CASSQGFTGGYTF. For the CDR3, the DNA is TGCGCCAGCAGCCAAGGATTTACCGGGGGCTACACCTTC.

This clonotype was seen only a few times. The chain joins TRBV29-1 to TRBJ2-5; no firm D call. Germline CDR1 is SQVTM and CDR2 is ANQGSEA. The germline V and J ends were trimmed by 5 bases and 4 bases, with 14 bases remaining between them. The CDR3 is 13 residues long. The CDR3 spells CSVRLRILETQYF. CDR3 in DNA: TGCAGCGTTAGGCTCAGGATCCTAGAGACCCAGTACTTC.

The chain couples TRBV5-4 to TRBJ2-5, with 11 bases matching TRBD2. The J call may be faulty, since TRBJ2-7 better matches the DNA end. Germline assignment: CDR1 SGHNT and CDR2 YYREEE (reference sequence). The CDR3 sequence is 15 residues long. CDR3 residues: CASSRSGGASYEQYF. The CDR3 nucleotides read TGTGCCAGCAGCCGTAGCGGGGGGGCATCCTACGAGCAGTACTTC.

This clonotype was found a few times. The chain carries TRBV4-3 and TRBJ2-3; possible D gene TRBD1, 6 bases. Deletions cut 0 bases from V and 3 bases from J, with 10 bases between. The CDR3 is 15 residues long. From germline, CDR1 is LGHNA and CDR2 YSLEER. The CDR3, as DNA: TGCGCCAGCAGCCAAGAGTACAGGGTTACAGATACGCAGTATTTT. This gives the protein CASSQEYRVTDTQYF.

This clonotype was found a few times. The gene calls are TRBV5-6 and TRBJ2-7; tentative D call: TRBD1 (5 bases). Germline V gene data show CDR1 as SGHDT and CDR2 as YYEEEE. Trimming cost V 0 bases and J 3 bases, with 13 bases left between them. This CDR3 contains 15 residues. CDR3 DNA sequence: TGTGCCAGCAGCTTGGCCTGGGGCGCCCGCTACGAGCAGTACTTC. It codes for CASSLAWGARYEQYF.